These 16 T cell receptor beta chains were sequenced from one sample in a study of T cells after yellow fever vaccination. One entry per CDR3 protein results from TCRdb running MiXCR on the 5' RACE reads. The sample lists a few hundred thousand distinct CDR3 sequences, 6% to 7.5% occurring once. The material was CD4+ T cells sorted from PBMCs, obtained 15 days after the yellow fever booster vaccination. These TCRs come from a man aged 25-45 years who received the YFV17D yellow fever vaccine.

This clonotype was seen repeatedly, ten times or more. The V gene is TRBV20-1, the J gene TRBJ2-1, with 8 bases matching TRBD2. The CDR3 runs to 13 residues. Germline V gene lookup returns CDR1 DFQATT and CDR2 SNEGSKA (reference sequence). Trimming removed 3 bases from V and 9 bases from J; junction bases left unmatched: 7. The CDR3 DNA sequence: TGCAGTGCTAGGGGACTAGAGGCCCCTGAGCAGTTCTTC. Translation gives CSARGLEAPEQFF.

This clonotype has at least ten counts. The CDR3 nucleotides read TGCAGCGTTGGACAGGCTTCCACCGGGGAGCTGTTTTTT. This codes for CSVGQASTGELFF. This chain links TRBV29-1 with TRBJ2-2, with a weak D call TRBD1 (6 bases). Germline loops: CDR1 SQVTM, CDR2 ANQGSEA. Trimming took off 4 bases at V and 4 bases at J, with 10 bases between the two ends. CDR3 length: 13 amino acids.

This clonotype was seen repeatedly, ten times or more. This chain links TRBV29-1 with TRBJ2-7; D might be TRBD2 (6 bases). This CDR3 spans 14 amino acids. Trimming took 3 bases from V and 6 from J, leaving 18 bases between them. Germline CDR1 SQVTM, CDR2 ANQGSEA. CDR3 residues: CSVEYGSGSSEQYF. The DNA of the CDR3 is TGCAGCGTTGAGTACGGGAGTGGGTCTTCCGAGCAGTACTTC.

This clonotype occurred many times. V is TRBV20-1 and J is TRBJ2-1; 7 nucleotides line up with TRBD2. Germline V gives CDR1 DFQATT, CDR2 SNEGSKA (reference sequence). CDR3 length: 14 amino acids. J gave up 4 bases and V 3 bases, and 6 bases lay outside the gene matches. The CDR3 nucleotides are TGCAGTGCTAGTTCGGGAGGAACTTACAATGAGCAGTTCTTC. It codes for CSASSGGTYNEQFF.

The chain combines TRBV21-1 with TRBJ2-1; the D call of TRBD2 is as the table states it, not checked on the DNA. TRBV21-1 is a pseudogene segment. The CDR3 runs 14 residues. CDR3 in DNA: TGTGCCAGCTCCCTTCGTGGCGGGAGCAATGAGCAGTTCTTC. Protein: CASSLRGGSNEQFF.

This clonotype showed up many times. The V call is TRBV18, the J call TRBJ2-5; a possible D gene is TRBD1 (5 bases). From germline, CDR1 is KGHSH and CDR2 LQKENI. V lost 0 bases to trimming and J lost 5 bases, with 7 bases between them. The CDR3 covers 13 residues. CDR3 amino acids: CASSPPGRETQYF. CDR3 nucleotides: TGTGCCAGCTCACCACCGGGGCGGGAGACCCAGTACTTC.

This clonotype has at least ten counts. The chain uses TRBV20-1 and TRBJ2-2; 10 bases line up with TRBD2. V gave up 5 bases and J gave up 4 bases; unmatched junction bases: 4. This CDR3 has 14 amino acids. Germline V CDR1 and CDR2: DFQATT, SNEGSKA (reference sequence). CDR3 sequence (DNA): TGCAGTGCTCGACTAGCGGGCCCCACCGGGGAGCTGTTTTTT. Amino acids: CSARLAGPTGELFF.

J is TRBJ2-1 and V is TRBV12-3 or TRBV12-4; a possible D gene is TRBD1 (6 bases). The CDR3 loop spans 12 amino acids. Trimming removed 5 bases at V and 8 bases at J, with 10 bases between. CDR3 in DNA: TGTGCCAGCAGTCTAGGGGGTTATGAGCAGTTCTTC. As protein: CASSLGGYEQFF.

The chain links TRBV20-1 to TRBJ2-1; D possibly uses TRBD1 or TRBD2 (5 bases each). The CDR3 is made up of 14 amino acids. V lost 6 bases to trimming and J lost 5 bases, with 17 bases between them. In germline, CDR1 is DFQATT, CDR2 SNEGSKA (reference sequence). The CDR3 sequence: CSAFRDPGDNEQFF. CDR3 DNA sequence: TGCAGTGCCTTCCGGGACCCCGGAGACAATGAGCAGTTCTTC.

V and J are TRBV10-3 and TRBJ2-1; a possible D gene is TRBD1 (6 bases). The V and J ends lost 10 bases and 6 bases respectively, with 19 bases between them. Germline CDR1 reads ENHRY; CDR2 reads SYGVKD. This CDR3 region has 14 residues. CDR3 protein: CATKQGGHFNEQFF. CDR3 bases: TGTGCCACTAAACAGGGTGGCCATTTCAATGAGCAGTTCTTC.

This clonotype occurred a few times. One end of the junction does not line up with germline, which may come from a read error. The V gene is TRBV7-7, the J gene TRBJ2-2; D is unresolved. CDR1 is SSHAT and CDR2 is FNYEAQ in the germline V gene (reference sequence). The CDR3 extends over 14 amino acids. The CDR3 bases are TGTGCTAGCAGCTTACTGACTGACACCGGGGAGCTGTTTTTT. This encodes CASSLLTDTGELFF.

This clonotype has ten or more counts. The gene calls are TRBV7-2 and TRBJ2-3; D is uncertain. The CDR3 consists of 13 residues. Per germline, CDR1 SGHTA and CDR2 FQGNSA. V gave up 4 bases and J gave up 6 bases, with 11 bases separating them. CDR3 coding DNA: TGTGCCAGCAGCTCCACAGCATGGGATACGCAGTATTTT. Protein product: CASSSTAWDTQYF.

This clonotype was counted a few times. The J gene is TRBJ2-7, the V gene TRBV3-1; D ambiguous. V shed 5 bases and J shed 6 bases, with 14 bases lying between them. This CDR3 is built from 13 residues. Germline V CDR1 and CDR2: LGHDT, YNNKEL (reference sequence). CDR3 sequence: CASSSGPVSEQYF. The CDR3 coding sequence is TGTGCCAGCAGCTCCGGTCCCGTTTCCGAGCAGTACTTC.

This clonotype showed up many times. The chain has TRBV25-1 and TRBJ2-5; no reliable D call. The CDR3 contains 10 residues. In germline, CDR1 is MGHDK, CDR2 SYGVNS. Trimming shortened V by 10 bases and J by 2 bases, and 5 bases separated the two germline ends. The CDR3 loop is CATTQETQYF. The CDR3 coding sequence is TGTGCCACCACACAAGAGACCCAGTACTTC.

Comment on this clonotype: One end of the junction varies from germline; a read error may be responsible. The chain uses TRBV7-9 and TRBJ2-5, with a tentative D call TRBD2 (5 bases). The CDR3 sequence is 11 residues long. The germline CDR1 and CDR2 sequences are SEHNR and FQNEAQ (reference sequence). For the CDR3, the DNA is TGTGCCCTCGGGGTTACCGAGACCCATTACTTC. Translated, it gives CALGVTETHYF.

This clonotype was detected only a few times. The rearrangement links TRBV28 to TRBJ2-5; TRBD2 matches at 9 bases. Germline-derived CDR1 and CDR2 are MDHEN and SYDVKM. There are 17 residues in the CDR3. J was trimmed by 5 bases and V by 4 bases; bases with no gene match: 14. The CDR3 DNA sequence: TGTGCCAGCAGTTCCCGGACTGGGACTAGCTTTAGGGAGACCCAGTACTTC. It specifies CASSSRTGTSFRETQYF.